This T cell receptor beta chain was obtained from a study of blood T cell repertoires in COVID-19 (dated by TCRdb to the early 2020s). Regarding the research as a whole: Samples from collaborators originated in the United States, Italy and Spain and spanned both the acute and convalescent phases of COVID-19. The material from the prospective study consisted of cDNA or gDNA derived from T cells, B-cell-depleted T cells, or PBMCs. The dataset comprised deeply sampled blood TCRbeta repertoires from subjects exposed to, actively infected with, or recovered from COVID-19. The repertoires were released in a freely available public database intended as a resource for research on the immune response to SARS-CoV-2. Samples came from the ongoing ImmuneRACE study (first 160 participants) plus 1,254 subjects from 6 global collaborators. Nearly every sample came with metadata listing a de-identified subject ID, COVID-19 status, age in years and sex. Where HLA class I and class II types were available, the types were taken from metadata supplied by the sample provider, not from assay-based typing. General study outcomes and caveats: The quantity of clinical and demographic metadata differed by source and by participant and was supplied without curation.

Another Seattle source contributed samples from volunteer blood donors who had recovered from COVID-19. Each collaborating institution followed its own protocols to collect whole blood in K2EDTA tubes. For TCRbeta analysis, collaborators shipped samples as frozen whole blood, isolated PBMCs, or DNA extracted from either of those sample types. TCRbeta CDR3 regions were amplified from genomic DNA by means of the immunoSEQ Assay, a bias-controlled multiplex PCR. Processing in the source paper ran as follows. Nucleated cell counts per sample were estimated from amplification of reference gene primers within the assay. Sequence reads were collapsed and filtered to measure the absolute abundance of every unique TCRbeta CDR3 rearrangement. Productive Simpson clonality was computed per sample as the square root of Simpson's diversity index over productive rearrangements. In its TCRdb copy, this immuneACCESS table keeps in-frame sequences only and misses some clones. Where compared with another copy, unresolved V genes explain less than half of these, and the others have no known cause. The V and J calls and clone size were taken over from that table, and D and trimming were inferred from the DNA. For this sample the table gives fewer than 450,000 clones, of which approximately 90% were detected only once. The top ten hold around 3.3% of the sample.

CDR1 and CDR2 (MNHEY, SVGEGT) derive from the germline V gene. At the junction V is shortened by 7 bases and J by 6 bases; bases outside the gene matches: 9. The CDR3 goes from the cysteine to the phenylalanine over 14 residues. Solely the CDR3 DNA is kept, with 42 bases framed from the first base. Regarding this clone: Its antigen is still unknown. Qualities for individual bases were not recorded, and no much larger clone is one base off.

The TCR sequence derives from a woman aged 18-29 years who had recovered from COVID-19. The chain is encoded by TRBV6-2 or TRBV6-3 joined to TRBJ2-1; TRBD2 agrees with 7 junctional bases. The specimen was peripheral blood. DNA sequence: TGTGCCAGCACCCCTTGGGAGGGGTCCAATGAGCAGTTCTTC. This yields the protein CASTPWEGSNEQFF.